Following are 4 T cell receptor beta chains from one sample sequenced in a study of blood T cell repertoires in COVID-19 (dated by TCRdb to the early 2020s). The library was prepared using the immunoSEQ multiplex PCR assay. The table was pulled from immuneACCESS by TCRdb, which kept in-frame rearrangements only. Such tables lose some clones; where checked, under half of the loss comes from unresolved V genes, and the rest has no known cause. The sample table contains under 450,000 clones; only one count was recorded for 87% of them. Approximately 1.2% of the sample is in the top ten clones. The specimen sequenced was PBMCs or T cells enriched from blood (not recorded which). The receptors were sampled from a man aged 25-45 years who had recovered from COVID-19.

The count of this clone is one. This rearrangement joins TRBV16 to TRBJ2-6; 9 positions agree with TRBD1. With V trimmed by 2 bases and J by 1 base, 3 bases remained unmatched. This CDR3 region has 17 residues. Germline values: CDR1 KGHSY, CDR2 FQNENV. CDR3 bases: TGTGCCAGCAGCCAAGGACAGGGGAGGTCTGGGGCCAACGTCCTGACTTTC. Residues: CASSQGQGRSGANVLTF.

DNA of the CDR3: TGCGCCAGCAGCTCGGAAGGTAGCTCCTATGGCTACACCTTC. Amino acid sequence: CASSSEGSSYGYTF. The chain is built from TRBV5-1 and TRBJ1-2, with D unclear. The CDR3 sequence is 14 residues long. The V end was cut by 3 bases, the J end by 4 bases, with 13 bases between. From germline, CDR1 is SGHRS and CDR2 YFSETQ.

This clone was seen a handful of times. The J gene is TRBJ2-4, the V gene TRBV6-6, with 9 bases identical to TRBD1. Germline V gene sequence: CDR1 MNHNY, CDR2 SVGAGI (reference sequence). This CDR3 has 15 residues. The V gene end was trimmed by 4 bases and the J gene end by 6 bases; junction bases not matched to a gene: 7. The CDR3 here is CASSFLRQGGNIQYF. CDR3 DNA: TGTGCCAGCAGTTTCCTCCGACAGGGGGGAAACATTCAGTACTTC.

The chain is built from TRBV4-1 and TRBJ1-5; the match to TRBD1 covers 8 bases. Unmatched junction bases numbered 4, after V lost 0 bases and J lost 6 bases. Germline lookup yields CDR1 MGHRA and CDR2 YSYEKL. This CDR3 region has 15 residues. The CDR3 is CASSQEDRDLQPQHF. For the CDR3, the DNA is TGCGCCAGCAGCCAAGAGGACAGGGATCTTCAGCCCCAGCATTTT.